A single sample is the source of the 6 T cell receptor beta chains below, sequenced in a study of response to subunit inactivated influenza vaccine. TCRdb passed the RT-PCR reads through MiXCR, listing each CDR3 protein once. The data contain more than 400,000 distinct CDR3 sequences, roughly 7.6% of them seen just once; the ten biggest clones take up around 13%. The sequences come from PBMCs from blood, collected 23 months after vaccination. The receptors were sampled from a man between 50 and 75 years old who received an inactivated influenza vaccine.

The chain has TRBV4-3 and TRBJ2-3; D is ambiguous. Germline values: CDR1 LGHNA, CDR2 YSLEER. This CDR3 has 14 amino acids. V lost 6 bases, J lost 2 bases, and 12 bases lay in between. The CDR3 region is CASSQMGSTDTQYF. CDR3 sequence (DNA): TGCGCCAGCAGTCAAATGGGCTCCACAGATACGCAGTATTTT.

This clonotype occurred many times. The CDR3 region has the DNA TGTGCCAGCAGCCCCATGGATACGCAGTATTTT. Translating gives CASSPMDTQYF. V and J are TRBV7-8 and TRBJ2-3; D not certain. Deletions cut 5 bases from V and 6 bases from J, with 6 bases between. This CDR3 has 11 amino acids. The V gene's germline CDR1 is SGHVS and CDR2 FQNEAQ.

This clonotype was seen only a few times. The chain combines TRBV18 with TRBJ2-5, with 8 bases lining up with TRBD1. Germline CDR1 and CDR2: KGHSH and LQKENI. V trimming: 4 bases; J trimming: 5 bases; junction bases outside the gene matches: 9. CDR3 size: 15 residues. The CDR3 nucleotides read TGTGCCAGCTCACGTGACAGGGGAGGTCGTGAGACCCAGTACTTC. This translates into CASSRDRGGRETQYF.

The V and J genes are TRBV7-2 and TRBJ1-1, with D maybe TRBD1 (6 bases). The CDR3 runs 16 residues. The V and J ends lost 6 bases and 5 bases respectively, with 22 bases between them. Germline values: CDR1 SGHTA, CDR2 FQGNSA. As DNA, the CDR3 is TGTGCCAGCAGATTTGGGGCAGGGGCTGGGCCGACTGAAGCTTTCTTT. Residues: CASRFGAGAGPTEAFF.

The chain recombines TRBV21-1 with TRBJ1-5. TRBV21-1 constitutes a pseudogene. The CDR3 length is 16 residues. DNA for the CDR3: TGTGCCAGCAGCAAGATGAACGTATATAGCAATCAGCCCCAGCATTTT. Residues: CASSKMNVYSNQPQHF.

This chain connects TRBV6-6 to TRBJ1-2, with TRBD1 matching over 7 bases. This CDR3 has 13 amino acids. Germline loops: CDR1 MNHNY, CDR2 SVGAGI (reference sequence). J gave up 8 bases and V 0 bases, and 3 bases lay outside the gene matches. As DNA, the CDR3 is TGTGCCAGCAGTTACTCAGACAGGGAAGGCTACACCTTC. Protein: CASSYSDREGYTF.